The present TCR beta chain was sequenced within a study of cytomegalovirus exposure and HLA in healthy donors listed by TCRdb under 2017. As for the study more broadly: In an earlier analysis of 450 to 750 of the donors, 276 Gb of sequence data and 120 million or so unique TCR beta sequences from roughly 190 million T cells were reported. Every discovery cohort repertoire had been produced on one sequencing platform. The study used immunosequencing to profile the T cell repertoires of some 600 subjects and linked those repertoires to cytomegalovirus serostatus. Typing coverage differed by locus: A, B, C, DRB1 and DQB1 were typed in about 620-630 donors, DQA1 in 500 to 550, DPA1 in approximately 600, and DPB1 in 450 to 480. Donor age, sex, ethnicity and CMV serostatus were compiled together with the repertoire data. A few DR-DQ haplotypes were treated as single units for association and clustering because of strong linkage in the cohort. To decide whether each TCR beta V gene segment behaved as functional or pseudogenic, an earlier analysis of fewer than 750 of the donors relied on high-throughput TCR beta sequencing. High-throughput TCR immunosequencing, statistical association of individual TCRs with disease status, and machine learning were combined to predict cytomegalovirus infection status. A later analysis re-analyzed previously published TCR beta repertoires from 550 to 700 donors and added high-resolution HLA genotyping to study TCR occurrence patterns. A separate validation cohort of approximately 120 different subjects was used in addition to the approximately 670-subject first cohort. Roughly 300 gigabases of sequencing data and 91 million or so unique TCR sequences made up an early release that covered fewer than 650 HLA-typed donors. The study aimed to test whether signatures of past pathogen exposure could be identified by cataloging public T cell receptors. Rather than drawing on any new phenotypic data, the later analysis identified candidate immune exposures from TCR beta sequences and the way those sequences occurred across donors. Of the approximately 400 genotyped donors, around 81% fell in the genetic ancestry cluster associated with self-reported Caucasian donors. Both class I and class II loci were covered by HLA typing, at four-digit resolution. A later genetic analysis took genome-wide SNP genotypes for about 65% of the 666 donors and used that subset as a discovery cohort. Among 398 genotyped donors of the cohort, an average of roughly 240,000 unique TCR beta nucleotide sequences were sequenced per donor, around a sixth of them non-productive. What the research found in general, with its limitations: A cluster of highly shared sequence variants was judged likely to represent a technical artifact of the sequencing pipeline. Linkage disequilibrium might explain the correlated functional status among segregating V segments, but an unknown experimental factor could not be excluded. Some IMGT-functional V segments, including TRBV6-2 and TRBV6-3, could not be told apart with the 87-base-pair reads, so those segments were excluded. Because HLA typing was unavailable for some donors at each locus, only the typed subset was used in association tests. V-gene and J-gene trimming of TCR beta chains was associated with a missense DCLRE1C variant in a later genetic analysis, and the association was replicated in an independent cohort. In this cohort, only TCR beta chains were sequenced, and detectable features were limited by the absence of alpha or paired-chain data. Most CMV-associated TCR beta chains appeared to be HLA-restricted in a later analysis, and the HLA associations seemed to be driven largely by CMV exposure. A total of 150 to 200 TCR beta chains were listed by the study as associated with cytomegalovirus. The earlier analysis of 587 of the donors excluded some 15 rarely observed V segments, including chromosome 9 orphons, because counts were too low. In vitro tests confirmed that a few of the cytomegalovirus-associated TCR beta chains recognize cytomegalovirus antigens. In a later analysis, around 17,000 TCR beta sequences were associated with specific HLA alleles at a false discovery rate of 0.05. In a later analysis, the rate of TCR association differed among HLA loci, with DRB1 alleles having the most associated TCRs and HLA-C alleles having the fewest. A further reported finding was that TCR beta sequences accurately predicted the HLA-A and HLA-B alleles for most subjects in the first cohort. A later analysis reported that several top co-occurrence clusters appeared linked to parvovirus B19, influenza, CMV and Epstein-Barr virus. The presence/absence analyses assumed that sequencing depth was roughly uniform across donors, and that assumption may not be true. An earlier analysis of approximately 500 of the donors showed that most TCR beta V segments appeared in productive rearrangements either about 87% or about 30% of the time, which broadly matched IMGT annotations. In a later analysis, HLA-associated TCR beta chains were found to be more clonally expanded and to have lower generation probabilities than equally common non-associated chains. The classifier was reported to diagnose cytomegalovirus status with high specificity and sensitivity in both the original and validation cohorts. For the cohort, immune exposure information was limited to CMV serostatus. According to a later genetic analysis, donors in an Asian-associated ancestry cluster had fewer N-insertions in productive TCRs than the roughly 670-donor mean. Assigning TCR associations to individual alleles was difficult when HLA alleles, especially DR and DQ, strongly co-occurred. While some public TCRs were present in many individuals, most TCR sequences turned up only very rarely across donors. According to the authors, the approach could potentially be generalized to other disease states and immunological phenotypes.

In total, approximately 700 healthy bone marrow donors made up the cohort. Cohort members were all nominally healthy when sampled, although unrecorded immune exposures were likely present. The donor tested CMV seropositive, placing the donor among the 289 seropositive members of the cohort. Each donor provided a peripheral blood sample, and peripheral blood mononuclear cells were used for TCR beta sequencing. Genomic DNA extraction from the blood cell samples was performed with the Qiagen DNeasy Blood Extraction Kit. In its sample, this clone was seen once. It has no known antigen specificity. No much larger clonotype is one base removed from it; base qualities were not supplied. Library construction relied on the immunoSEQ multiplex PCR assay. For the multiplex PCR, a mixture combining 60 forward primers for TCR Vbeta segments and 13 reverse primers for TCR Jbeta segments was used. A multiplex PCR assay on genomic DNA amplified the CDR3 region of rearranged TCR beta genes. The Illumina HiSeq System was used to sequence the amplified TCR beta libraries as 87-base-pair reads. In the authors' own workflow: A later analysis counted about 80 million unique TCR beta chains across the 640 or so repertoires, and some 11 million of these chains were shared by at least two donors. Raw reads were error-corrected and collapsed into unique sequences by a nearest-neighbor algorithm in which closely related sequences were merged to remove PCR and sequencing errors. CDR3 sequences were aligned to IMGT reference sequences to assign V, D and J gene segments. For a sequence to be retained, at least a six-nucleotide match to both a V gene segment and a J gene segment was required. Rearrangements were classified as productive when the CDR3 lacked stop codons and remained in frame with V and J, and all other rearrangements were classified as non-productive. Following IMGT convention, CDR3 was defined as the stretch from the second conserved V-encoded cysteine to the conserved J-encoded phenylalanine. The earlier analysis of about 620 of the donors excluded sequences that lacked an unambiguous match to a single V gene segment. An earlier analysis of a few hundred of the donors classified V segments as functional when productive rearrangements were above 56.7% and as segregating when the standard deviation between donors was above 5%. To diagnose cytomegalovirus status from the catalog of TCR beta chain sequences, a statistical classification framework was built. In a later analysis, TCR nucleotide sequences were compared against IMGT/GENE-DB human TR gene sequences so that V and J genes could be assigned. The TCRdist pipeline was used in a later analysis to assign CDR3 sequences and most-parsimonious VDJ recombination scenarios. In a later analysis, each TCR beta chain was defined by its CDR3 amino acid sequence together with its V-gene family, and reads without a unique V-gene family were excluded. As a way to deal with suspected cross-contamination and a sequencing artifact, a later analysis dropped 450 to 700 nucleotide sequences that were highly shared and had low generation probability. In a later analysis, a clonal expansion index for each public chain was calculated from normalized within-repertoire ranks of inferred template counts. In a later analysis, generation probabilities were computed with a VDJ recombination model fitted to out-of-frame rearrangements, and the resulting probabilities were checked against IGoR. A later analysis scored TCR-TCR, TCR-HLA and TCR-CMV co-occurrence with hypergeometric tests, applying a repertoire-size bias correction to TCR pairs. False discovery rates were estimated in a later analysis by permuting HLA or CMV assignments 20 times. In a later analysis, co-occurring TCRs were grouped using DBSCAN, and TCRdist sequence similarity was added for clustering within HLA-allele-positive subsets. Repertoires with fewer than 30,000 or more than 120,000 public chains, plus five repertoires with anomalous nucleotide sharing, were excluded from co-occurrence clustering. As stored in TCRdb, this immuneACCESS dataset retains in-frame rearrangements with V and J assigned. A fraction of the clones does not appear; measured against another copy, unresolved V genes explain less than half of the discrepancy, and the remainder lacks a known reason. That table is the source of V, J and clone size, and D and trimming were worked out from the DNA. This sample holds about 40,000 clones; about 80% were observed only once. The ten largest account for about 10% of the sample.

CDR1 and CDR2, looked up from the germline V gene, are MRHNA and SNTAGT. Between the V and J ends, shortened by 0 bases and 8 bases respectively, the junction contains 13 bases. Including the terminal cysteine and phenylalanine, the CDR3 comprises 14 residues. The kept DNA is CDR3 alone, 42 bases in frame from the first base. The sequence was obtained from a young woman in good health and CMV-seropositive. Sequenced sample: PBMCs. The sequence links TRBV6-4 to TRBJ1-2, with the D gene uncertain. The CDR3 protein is CASSDSGGGSGYTF. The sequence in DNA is TGTGCCAGCAGTGACTCCGGCGGAGGGAGCGGCTACACCTTC.